A single T cell receptor beta chain is shown here with its context. Antigen: not known. Mismatch with germline at one junction end may stem from a read error. The data are from a study of CD8+CD57+ T cells in acquired aplastic anemia. As for the study in general: Yields of DNA that came from sorted CD4+ and CD8+ cells averaged approximately 3.5 ug. CD4+ reads averaged around 10 million in healthy donors.

The study, taken as a whole, reports: Researchers report that some 31 CD8+ CDR3 sequences appeared in both patients and controls. Significance was not reached for CD8+ Simpson's diversity between patients and controls.

Genomic DNA provided the template from which TCR beta VDJ and CDR3 profiles were obtained. TCRdb analysed the reads with MiXCR anew, one entry per CDR3 protein. The sample records over 150,000 distinct CDR3 sequences, approximately 49% being singletons. Germline CDR1 is SGHTA and CDR2 is FQGTGA. The CDR3 contains 14 residues. The receptor comes from a human donor in good health, serving as a control. The sequenced sample consisted of sorted CD4+, CD8+, or CD8+CD57+ T cells (not recorded which) from PBMCs. V is TRBV7-3 and J is TRBJ1-1, with D possibly matching TRBD1 (6 bases). The CDR3 DNA sequence: TGTGCCAGCAGCAACAGGGAAGAGGGCACTGAAGTTTTCTTT. Translation gives CASSNREEGTEVFF. Full variable domain (outside the CDR3, taken from reference TRBV7-3 and TRBJ1-1): GAGVSQTPSNKVTEKGKYVELRCDPISGHTALYWYRQSLGQGPEFLIYFQGTGAADDSGLPNDRFFAVRPEGSVSTLKIQRTERGDSAVYLCASSNREEGTEVFFGQGTRLTVV.